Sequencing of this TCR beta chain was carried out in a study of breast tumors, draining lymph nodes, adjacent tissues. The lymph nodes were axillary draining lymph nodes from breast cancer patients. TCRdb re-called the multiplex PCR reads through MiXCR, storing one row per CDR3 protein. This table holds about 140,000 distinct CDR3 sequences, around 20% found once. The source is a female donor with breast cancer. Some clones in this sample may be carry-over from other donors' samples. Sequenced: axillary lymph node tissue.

CDR3 region: CSASPAGNNEQFF. DNA of the CDR3: TGCAGTGCTAGTCCTGCGGGAAACAATGAGCAGTTCTTC. The rearrangement uses TRBV20-1 and TRBJ2-1; D is perhaps TRBD2 (6 bases). In germline, CDR1 is DFQATT, CDR2 SNEGSKA (reference sequence). The CDR3 is 13 amino acids. V dropped 3 bases and J dropped 5 bases, with 11 bases sitting between them.